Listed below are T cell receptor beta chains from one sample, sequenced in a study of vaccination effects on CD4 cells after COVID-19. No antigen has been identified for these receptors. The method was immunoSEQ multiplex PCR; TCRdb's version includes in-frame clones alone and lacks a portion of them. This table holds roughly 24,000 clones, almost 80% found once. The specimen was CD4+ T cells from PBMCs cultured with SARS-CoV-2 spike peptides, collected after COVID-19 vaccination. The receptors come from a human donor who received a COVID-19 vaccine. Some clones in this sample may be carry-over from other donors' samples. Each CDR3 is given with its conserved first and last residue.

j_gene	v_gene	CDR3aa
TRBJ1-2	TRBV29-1	CSVALIVGANYGYTF
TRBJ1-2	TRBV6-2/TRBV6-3	CASSYGIRLEYGYTF
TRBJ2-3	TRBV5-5	CGTQEGSGTDTQYF
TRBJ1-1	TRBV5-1	CASSSGTGGRTEAFF
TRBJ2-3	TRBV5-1	CASRLVQGVTDTQYF
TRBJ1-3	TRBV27	CASSPGHSGNTIYF
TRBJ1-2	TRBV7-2	CASSLTGQYGYTF
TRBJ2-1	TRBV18	CASSQQGKSYNEQFF
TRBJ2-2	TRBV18	CASSPFGQNTGELFF
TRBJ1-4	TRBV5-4	CASSLPGEGNEKLFF
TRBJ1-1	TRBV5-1	CASSLTDGNTEAFF
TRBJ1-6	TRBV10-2	CASSGTGGSNSPLHF
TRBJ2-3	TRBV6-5	CASSFTLAGGRTQYF
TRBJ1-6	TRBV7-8	CASSLTFSSYNSPLHF
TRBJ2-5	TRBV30	CAWSPLDSRGETQYF
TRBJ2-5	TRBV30	CASAGGAGGQETQYF
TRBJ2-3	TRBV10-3	CALRDSSTDTQYF
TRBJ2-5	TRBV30	CAWSHGETQYF
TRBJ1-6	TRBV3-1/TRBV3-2	CASSRTGAFYNSPLHF
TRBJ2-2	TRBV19	CASSSGRSNTGELFF
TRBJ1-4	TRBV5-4	CASSYDRGQNEKLFF
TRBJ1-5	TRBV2	CASSNRDRGNQPQHF
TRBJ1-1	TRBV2	CASSVMSTEAFF
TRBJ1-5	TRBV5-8	CASSPERRDSENQPQHF
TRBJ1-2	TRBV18	CASSPGLTNYGYTF